One sample yielded the 21 T cell receptor beta chains listed below, sequenced in a study of T cell repertoires in cytomegalovirus infection. Their antigen targets remain unknown. TCRdb analysed the reads with MiXCR anew, one entry per CDR3 protein. The table has about 900,000 distinct CDR3 sequences, less than 35% seen once. The sample in question was cultured CD8+ T cells from PBMCs, obtained from culture after CMV antigen stimulation. These receptors were obtained from a human donor in good health (CMV status not recorded). Some clones in this sample may be carry-over from other donors' samples.

This clonotype has more than one count but fewer than ten. The chain carries TRBV6-1 and TRBJ1-1; D unclear. The CDR3 has 14 residues. Per germline, CDR1 MNHNS and CDR2 SASEGT. The V end lost 2 bases, the J end lost 0 bases, and 7 bases lay between the germline ends. The CDR3 protein is CASSELMVNTEAFF. CDR3 nucleotides: TGTGCCAGCAGTGAATTAATGGTGAACACTGAAGCTTTCTTT.

The rearrangement joins TRBV5-6 to TRBJ2-7; 8 nucleotides align to TRBD2. The CDR3 length is 16 residues. From germline, CDR1 is SGHDT and CDR2 YYEEEE. Unmatched junction bases numbered 5, after V lost 0 bases and J lost 0 bases. In DNA, the CDR3 is TGTGCCAGCAGCTTGGACGGGGGGGAGGGCTCCTACGAGCAGTACGTC. It encodes CASSLDGGEGSYEQYV.

This clonotype has a count of ten or more. The V and J genes are TRBV7-8 and TRBJ2-7; possibly TRBD2 for D (6 bases). Trimming stripped 4 bases from V and 4 bases from J, with 14 bases between. CDR1 is SGHVS and CDR2 is FQNEAQ in the germline V gene. This CDR3 has 14 amino acids. CDR3 nucleotide sequence: TGTGCCAGCAGCTCTGCGGGACGCAATTACGAGCAGTACGTC. This encodes CASSSAGRNYEQYV.

This chain joins TRBV5-8 and TRBJ2-7, with TRBD2 as a possible D gene (7 bases). V was shortened by 3 bases and J by 1 base, with 11 bases between the two germline ends. The CDR3 totals 14 residues. Germline CDR1 SGHTS, CDR2 YDEGEE. CDR3 protein: CASSWGRGSYEQYV. The DNA of the CDR3 is TGTGCCAGCAGCTGGGGGCGGGGGTCCTACGAGCAGTACGTC.

The chain has TRBV11-2 and TRBJ2-2; a weak D match, TRBD1 (5 bases). V lost 4 bases and J lost 3, with 12 bases in between. The CDR3 has 15 amino acids. Germline V gene lookup returns CDR1 SGHAT and CDR2 FQNNGV. CDR3 loop: CASSSSTAYTGELFF. In DNA form, the CDR3 reads TGTGCCAGCAGCTCGTCGACAGCTTACACCGGGGAGCTGTTTTTT.

The rearrangement uses TRBV5-6 and TRBJ2-7, with 11 bases matching TRBD1. The germline CDR1 and CDR2 sequences are SGHDT and YYEEEE. This CDR3 is built from 13 residues. J was trimmed by 6 bases and V by 3 bases; bases with no gene match: 2. CDR3 loop: CASSYGTGGEQYV. CDR3 in DNA: TGTGCCAGCAGCTATGGGACAGGGGGCGAGCAGTACGTC.

This clonotype occurred a few times. The rearrangement uses TRBV12-3 or TRBV12-4 and TRBJ1-4, with D tentatively TRBD1 (5 bases). The V gene lost 7 bases and the J gene lost 4 bases, with 19 bases spanning the gap. There are 16 residues in the CDR3. CDR3 sequence (DNA): TGTGCCAGCAATTTTTCCCCCCGACAGAATAATGAAAAACTGTTTTTT. Protein sequence: CASNFSPRQNNEKLFF.

To note about this clonotype: This sequence may be a read error, since a much larger clone differs from it by one base. V and J are TRBV28 and TRBJ2-7, with TRBD2 as a possible D gene (6 bases). Looked up from germline, CDR1 is MDHEN and CDR2 is SYDVKM. With 3 bases removed from V and 3 bases from J, the gap between germline ends came to 12 bases. The CDR3 is 14 residues long. The CDR3 spells CASSFRTNGYEQYF. The DNA of the CDR3 is TGTGCCAGCAGTTTCCGGACTAACGGCTACGAGCAGTACTTC. Variable domain in full (rest from reference TRBV28 and TRBJ2-7): DVKVTQSSRYLVKRTGEKVFLECVQDMDHENMFWYRQDPGLGLRLIYFSYDVKMKEKGDIPEGYSVSREKKERFSLILESASTNQTSMYLCASSFRTNGYEQYFGPGTRLTVT.

The CDR3 nucleotides are TGTGCCAGCAGCCAAGACAGGGTGGATGAGCAGTTCTTC. Protein product: CASSQDRVDEQFF. The chain carries TRBV12-3 or TRBV12-4 and TRBJ2-1; 7 positions match TRBD1. This CDR3 is built from 13 residues. J gave up 8 bases and V 6 bases, and 7 bases lay outside the gene matches.

This clonotype was recorded a few times. The chain carries TRBV15 and TRBJ1-2; 8 positions agree with TRBD1. Germline V CDR1 and CDR2: LNHNV, YYDKDF (reference sequence). The trim removed 1 base at V and 7 bases at J, leaving 14 bases unmatched. There are 17 residues in the CDR3. The CDR3 loop is CATSRAGGDPLRGGYTF. In DNA, the CDR3 is TGTGCCACCAGCAGAGCAGGGGGCGATCCGCTAAGAGGTGGCTACACCTTC.

As for this clonotype: Sequence at one end of the junction differs from germline and may be a read error. The chain combines TRBV13 with TRBJ1-1; 9 nucleotides align to TRBD1. The length of the CDR3 is 14 residues. The V gene's germline CDR1 is PRHDT and CDR2 FYEKMQ (reference sequence). The CDR3 bases are TGTGTCAGCAGCCAAGACAGGGGGTGGACTGAAGCTTTCTTT. Translating it yields CVSSQDRGWTEAFF.

This clonotype was found many times. The chain employs TRBV7-8 and TRBJ1-1, with D tentatively TRBD1 (6 bases). The V and J ends lost 4 bases and 1 base respectively, with 10 bases between them. This CDR3 spans 14 amino acids. Germline V gene data show CDR1 as SGHVS and CDR2 as FQNEAQ. CDR3 sequence (DNA): TGTGCCAGCAGCTCCGACAGGACGAACACTGAAGCTTTCTTT. Residues: CASSSDRTNTEAFF.

V gene TRBV5-5 combines with J gene TRBJ1-1; D not certain. The CDR3 has 14 amino acids. V lost 3 bases to trimming and J lost 0 bases, with 9 bases between them. Germline V gene lookup returns CDR1 SGHKS and CDR2 YYEKEE (reference sequence). The CDR3 loop reads CASSWGFMNTEAFF. CDR3 sequence (DNA): TGTGCCAGCAGCTGGGGATTCATGAACACTGAAGCTTTCTTT.

The chain joins TRBV4-1 to TRBJ2-1; TRBD2 agrees at 10 bases. The CDR3 is made up of 16 amino acids. Germline-derived CDR1 and CDR2 are MGHRA and YSYEKL. V dropped 0 bases and J dropped 4; count of bases not matched to a gene: 3. In DNA form, the CDR3 reads TGCGCCAGCAGCCAAGAGACAGCGGGGGGGTACAATGAGCAGTTCTTC. Translating it yields CASSQETAGGYNEQFF.

This clonotype showed up many times. The chain links TRBV7-6 to TRBJ2-3; 9 bases line up with TRBD2. Germline V gene data show CDR1 as SGHVS and CDR2 as FNYEAQ. J gave up 2 bases and V 4 bases, and 4 bases lay outside the gene matches. The CDR3 runs 15 residues. Here the CDR3 DNA reads TGTGCCAGCAGCTCGACTAGCGGTCTCACAGATACGCAGTATTTT. Translating it yields CASSSTSGLTDTQYF.

V gene TRBV6-1 combines with J gene TRBJ1-1, with D possibly being TRBD1 (5 bases). Germline V gene sequence: CDR1 MNHNS, CDR2 SASEGT. The CDR3 sequence is 14 residues long. Trimming took 1 base from V and 3 from J, leaving 9 bases between them. The CDR3 DNA reads as TGTGCCAGCAGTGAAGACAGGTACTACACTGAAGCTTTCTTT. Its protein is CASSEDRYYTEAFF.

The table lists this clonotype with a few counts. This rearrangement joins TRBV6-2 or TRBV6-3 to TRBJ1-5, with a possible D match to TRBD1 (5 bases). Germline V gene sequence: CDR1 MNHEY, CDR2 SVGEGT. The CDR3 consists of 16 residues. Trimming cost V 6 bases and J 0 bases, with 15 bases left between them. DNA for the CDR3: TGTGCCAGCAGGCCCGGGGCTGTTTATAGCAATCAGCCCCAGCATTTT. It is translated as CASRPGAVYSNQPQHF.

This clonotype was seen once. The chain carries TRBV6-5 and TRBJ2-5, with D possibly TRBD1 on 5 matching bases. Germline-derived CDR1 and CDR2 are MNHEY and SVGAGI. The V end lost 3 bases, the J end lost 5 bases, and 13 bases lay between the germline ends. CDR3 length: 14 residues. CDR3 nucleotide sequence: TGTGCCAGCAGTTATTCCCTCGCAGGGGAGACCCAGTACTTC. The encoded protein is CASSYSLAGETQYF.

As regards this clonotype: At one of its ends the junction is not consistent with the germline gene, which may arise from a read error. The chain carries TRBV27 and TRBJ2-7, with 12 bases fitting TRBD1. This CDR3 is built from 15 residues. Germline lookup yields CDR1 MNHEY and CDR2 SMNVEV (reference sequence). The CDR3 region is CVSTLLGQGAGEQYF. The CDR3 region has the DNA TGTGTCAGCACCCTACTGGGACAGGGGGCTGGGGAGCAGTACTTC.

The V gene is TRBV28, the J gene TRBJ2-2; TRBD2 might be the D (5 bases). The CDR3 is 16 amino acids. Trimming took 1 base from V and 3 from J, leaving 12 bases between them. Germline loops: CDR1 MDHEN, CDR2 SYDVKM. CDR3: CASSLLSLGDTGELFF. CDR3 in DNA: TGTGCCAGCAGTTTATTATCTCTCGGGGACACCGGGGAGCTGTTTTTT.

This clonotype was seen a few times. The chain carries TRBV7-6 and TRBJ2-1; 8 bases are shared with TRBD1. The CDR3 totals 16 residues. The junction had 3 bases not matched to a gene; V was cut back by 0 bases and J by 2 bases. CDR1 is SGHVS, CDR2 FNYEAQ, per germline. This chain's CDR3 is CASSLASGGAYNEQFF. The CDR3 DNA reads as TGTGCCAGCAGCTTAGCCTCAGGGGGCGCCTACAATGAGCAGTTCTTC.